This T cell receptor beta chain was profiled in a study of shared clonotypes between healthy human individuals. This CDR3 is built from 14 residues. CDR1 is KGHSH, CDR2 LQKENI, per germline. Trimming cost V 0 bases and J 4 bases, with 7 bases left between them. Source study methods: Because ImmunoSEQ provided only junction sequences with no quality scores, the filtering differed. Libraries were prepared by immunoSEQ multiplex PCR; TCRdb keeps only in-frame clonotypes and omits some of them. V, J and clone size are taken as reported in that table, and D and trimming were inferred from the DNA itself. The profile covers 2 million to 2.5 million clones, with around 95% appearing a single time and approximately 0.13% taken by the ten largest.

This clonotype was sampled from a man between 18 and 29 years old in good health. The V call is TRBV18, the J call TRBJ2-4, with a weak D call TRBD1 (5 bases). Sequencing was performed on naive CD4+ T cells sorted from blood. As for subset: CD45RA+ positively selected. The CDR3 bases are TGTGCCAGCTCACCACCGGCAGGGAAAAACATTCAGTACTTC. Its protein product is CASSPPAGKNIQYF.